What follows describes a single T cell receptor beta chain. TCRdb re-derived calls from the RT-PCR reads in MiXCR, one entry per CDR3 protein. The sample lists 800,000 to 1,000,000 distinct CDR3 sequences, approximately 22% seen once, with about 10% in the top ten. Looked up from germline, CDR1 is SQVTM and CDR2 is ANQGSEA. The CDR3 runs 14 residues. V lost 6 bases, J lost 0 bases, and 12 bases lay in between. The data originate from a study of response to subunit inactivated influenza vaccine. This chain joins TRBV29-1 and TRBJ2-1, with D maybe TRBD1 (6 bases). The receptor's source is a man aged 50-59 years who received an inactivated influenza vaccine. The sequencing here drew on PBMCs from blood, taken roughly 5 days after vaccination. The CDR3 DNA sequence: TGCAGCGTGATGACAGGCTACTCCTACAATGAGCAGTTCTTC. Translated, it gives CSVMTGYSYNEQFF.